This paragraph reports one T cell receptor (beta chain). The data were obtained in a study of shared clonotypes between healthy human individuals. Naive CD8 cells lacked CD45RO and underwent positive selection for CCR7, leaving out terminally differentiated effector memory CD45RA+ cells. Donors were healthy HIV-negative adults without recent acute infections or vaccinations. Trimming took off 5 bases at V and 2 bases at J, with 17 bases between the two ends. CDR3 length: 16 amino acids. Germline V gene sequence: CDR1 SGHAT, CDR2 FQNNGV. Libraries were prepared by immunoSEQ multiplex PCR; TCRdb keeps only in-frame clonotypes and omits some of them. Counted here are roughly 1,800,000 clones, about 94% occurring once; the ten biggest clones make up 1% to 1.5%.

This chain joins TRBV11-2 and TRBJ2-3; D gene uncertain. The sequenced sample consisted of naive CD8+ T cells sorted from blood. The TCR comes from a man younger than 35 in good health. The DNA of the CDR3 is TGTGCCAGCAGCCCCTCTGGACGAACCCTCACAGATACGCAGTATTTT. It encodes CASSPSGRTLTDTQYF.